Shown below are 18 T cell receptor beta chains from a single sample sequenced in a study of OX40 agonist ivuxolimab in advanced cancers. Repertoires were generated with immunoSEQ multiplex PCR, while TCRdb's copy carries only in-frame clones and drops some. The sample lists about 68,000 clones, over 75% seen once, with about 0.61% in the top ten. The specimen comprised CD4+ or CD8+ T cells sorted from blood, sampled in a trial of the OX40 agonist ivuxolimab. These TCRs come from an adult with an advanced solid tumor such as melanoma, head and neck, liver or kidney cancer.

The genes are TRBV18 and TRBJ1-6; D gene uncertain. The CDR3 has 18 amino acids. Trimming shortened V by 2 bases and J by 0 bases, and 14 bases separated the two germline ends. Germline CDR1 is KGHSH and CDR2 is LQKENI. The CDR3 is CASSPWSIEGSYNSPLHF. CDR3 coding DNA: TGTGCCAGCTCACCATGGTCCATCGAGGGCTCCTATAATTCACCCCTCCACTTT.

For the CDR3, the DNA is TGCAGCGCGGAGGAGACAGGTGCCGGCTACACCTTC. The encoded protein is CSAEETGAGYTF. The chain links TRBV29-1 to TRBJ1-2, with D possibly being TRBD1 (6 bases). V lost 7 bases and J 8 bases, leaving 17 bases between the germline ends. The CDR3 runs to 12 residues. The germline V gene encodes CDR1 SQVTM and CDR2 ANQGSEA.

The rearrangement links TRBV5-8 to TRBJ2-2; D is undetermined. In germline, CDR1 is SGHTS, CDR2 YDEGEE. This CDR3 is built from 15 residues. The V end was cut by 1 base, the J end by 5 bases, with 12 bases between. CDR3 DNA: TGTGCCAGCAGCTTGCTAGGGCGGCAAACCGGGGAGCTGTTTTTT. Translated, it gives CASSLLGRQTGELFF.

The chain joins TRBV10-1 to TRBJ2-1; tentatively, D is TRBD2 (5 bases). This CDR3 region has 12 residues. V lost 0 bases and J lost 10, with 7 bases in between. Germline-derived CDR1 and CDR2 are WNHNN and SYGVQD (reference sequence). DNA of the CDR3: TGCGCCAGCAGTGAGTCGTCGGGGGAGCAGTTCTTC. Translating it yields CASSESSGEQFF.

This chain uses TRBV7-2 with TRBJ1-5; a weak D match, TRBD1 (5 bases). This CDR3 is 16 amino acids long. V was shortened by 1 base and J by 8 bases, with 18 bases between the two germline ends. The germline gives CDR1 SGHTA, CDR2 FQGNSA. The CDR3 is CASSLGGTVLPEPQHF. CDR3 nucleotides: TGTGCCAGCAGCTTAGGAGGGACCGTCCTACCTGAGCCCCAGCATTTT.

This clone was found once. CDR3 DNA: TGTGCCAGCAGCAACTCAGGGGGGAGCTCCTACGAGCAGTACTTC. Its protein product is CASSNSGGSSYEQYF. This chain connects TRBV7-9 to TRBJ2-7; weak D call: TRBD1 (7 bases). The CDR3 has 15 amino acids. Trimming pared 5 bases from V and 0 bases from J, leaving 14 bases between. From germline, CDR1 is SEHNR and CDR2 FQNEAQ (reference sequence).

This chain links TRBV6-6 with TRBJ2-5; D not resolved. The CDR3 length is 12 residues. Germline lookup yields CDR1 MNHNY and CDR2 SVGAGI (reference sequence). Trimming removed 8 bases from V and 4 bases from J, with 11 bases in between. DNA for the CDR3: TGTGCCAGCCACAGTTTCAGAGAGACCCAGTACTTC. This translates into CASHSFRETQYF.

This sequence joins TRBV19 and TRBJ1-2, with TRBD1 as a possible D gene (5 bases). Germline CDR1 and CDR2: LNHDA and SQIVND (reference sequence). CDR3 length equals 13 residues. The germline V and J ends were trimmed by 6 bases and 3 bases, with 11 bases remaining between them. CDR3 region: CASRPGRDYGYTF. The CDR3 nucleotides read TGTGCCAGTAGACCGGGGCGCGACTATGGCTACACCTTC.

The rearrangement links TRBV29-1 to TRBJ2-2; D uncertain. Deletions cut 5 bases from V and 7 bases from J, with 8 bases between. Germline CDR1 and CDR2: SQVTM and ANQGSEA. This CDR3 spans 11 amino acids. The CDR3, as DNA: TGCAGCGTTTCATGGGGCGGGGAGCTGTTTTTT. Residues: CSVSWGGELFF.

This clone was counted a few times. This chain links TRBV5-5 with TRBJ2-5; weak D call: TRBD2 (6 bases). This CDR3 has 14 amino acids. V shed 4 bases and J shed 5 bases, with 15 bases lying between them. Germline V lookup: CDR1 SGHKS, CDR2 YYEKEE (reference sequence). CDR3: CASSAGPLGETQYF. CDR3 DNA sequence: TGTGCCAGCAGCGCGGGACCTCTTGGGGAGACCCAGTACTTC.

The chain joins TRBV7-9 to TRBJ1-4; 7 bases are shared with TRBD1. There are 14 residues in the CDR3. V was pared by 10 bases and J by 7 bases, with 12 bases of the junction left unmatched. From germline, CDR1 is SEHNR and CDR2 FQNEAQ (reference sequence). CDR3 in amino acids: CAITSGQKVEKLFF. The CDR3 coding sequence is TGTGCCATCACCTCGGGACAGAAAGTTGAAAAACTGTTTTTT.

J is TRBJ2-3 and V is TRBV5-6; D is undetermined. V was trimmed by 3 bases and J by 0 bases, leaving 8 bases between them. The CDR3 totals 14 residues. Germline V CDR1 and CDR2: SGHDT, YYEEEE. DNA of the CDR3: TGTGCCAGCAGCTGGGGTGGGAGCACAGATACGCAGTATTTT. Encoded protein: CASSWGGSTDTQYF.

The V gene is TRBV6-5, the J gene TRBJ2-7; D might be TRBD1 or TRBD2, each matching 5 bases. The CDR3 has 13 residues. V dropped 6 bases and J dropped 3 bases, with 12 bases sitting between them. Per germline, CDR1 MNHEY and CDR2 SVGAGI. In DNA form, the CDR3 reads TGTGCCAGCAGGCAGACAGACTACTACGAGCAGTACTTC. Protein product: CASRQTDYYEQYF.

This clone was seen more than once but under ten times. V is TRBV2 and J is TRBJ1-1; D is unclear. V shed 2 bases and J shed 10 bases, with 14 bases lying between them. The germline CDR1 and CDR2 sequences are SNHLY and FYNNEI. This CDR3 is 13 amino acids long. CDR3 nucleotide sequence: TGTGCCAGCAGTGAAAGGTGGGCAGAGGTAGCTTTCTTT. Translating it yields CASSERWAEVAFF.

This chain joins TRBV9 and TRBJ2-3, with D perhaps given as TRBD1 or TRBD2 (6 bases each). This CDR3 comprises 18 residues. CDR1 is SGDLS, CDR2 YYNGEE, per germline. The germline V and J ends were trimmed by 2 bases and 1 base, with 20 bases remaining between them. The CDR3 DNA reads as TGTGCCAGCAGCGTGCTCTCGGGGGCCCTACCCGGCACAGATACGCAGTATTTT. Protein: CASSVLSGALPGTDTQYF.

This rearrangement joins TRBV6-1 to TRBJ1-5, with D unclear. The germline V and J ends were trimmed by 4 bases and 4 bases, with 14 bases remaining between them. The CDR3 sequence is 15 residues long. The germline gives CDR1 MNHNS, CDR2 SASEGT. As DNA, the CDR3 is TGTGCCAGCAGTGTAGACAAGGCCAGGAATCAGCCCCAGCATTTT. This gives the protein CASSVDKARNQPQHF.

V is TRBV7-9 and J is TRBJ1-5, with D perhaps matching TRBD1 (5 bases). Trimming removed 1 base at V and 8 bases at J, with 18 bases between. CDR1 is SEHNR and CDR2 is FQNEAQ in the germline V gene (reference sequence). This CDR3 comprises 16 residues. The CDR3 DNA is TGTGCCAGCAGCTTAGGAGGGACCGTCCTACCTGAGCCCCAGCATTTT. Translated: CASSLGGTVLPEPQHF.

The genes are TRBV5-5 and TRBJ2-5, with 8 bases aligning to TRBD2. The V and J ends lost 1 base and 6 bases, in that order; junction bases with no gene match: 8. Germline CDR1 SGHKS, CDR2 YYEKEE (reference sequence). The CDR3 has 15 amino acids. The CDR3 spells CASSLRGGLIKTQYF. DNA for the CDR3: TGTGCCAGCAGCTTGCGGGGGGGCCTGATAAAGACCCAGTACTTC.